The 11 T cell receptor beta chains below all came from one sample that was sequenced in a study of PD-1 blockade in classical Hodgkin lymphoma. Profiling relied on immunoSEQ multiplex PCR, and the TCRdb table lists in-frame clones only, not all of them. The sample holds some 13,000 clones, approximately 80% seen once. Sample time point: cycle 4 day 1 (C4D1), after more than five weeks of nivolumab. Each patient relapsed following autologous stem cell transplantation, and prior brentuximab vedotin exposure differed. The starting material was peripheral blood mononuclear cells (PBMCs), obtained before the fourth cycle of nivolumab. These receptors came from a human donor with classical Hodgkin lymphoma.

This clone was seen only a few times. The CDR3 coding sequence is TGTGCCAGCAGCTTGGTTTATCAGGGCTCCTACGAGCAGTACTTC. It is translated as CASSLVYQGSYEQYF. The rearrangement links TRBV5-4 to TRBJ2-7, with a tentative D call TRBD1 (5 bases). Trimming took off 0 bases at V and 0 bases at J, with 10 bases between the two ends. Germline CDR1 and CDR2: SGHNT and YYREEE (reference sequence). CDR3 size: 15 residues.

CDR3 in DNA: TGTGCCAGCAGCGTAGGTCAGAGCTACGAGCAGTACTTC. It yields the protein CASSVGQSYEQYF. V is TRBV9 and J is TRBJ2-7; D is ambiguous. This CDR3 is 13 amino acids long. CDR1 is SGDLS and CDR2 is YYNGEE in the germline V gene. Trimming took off 0 bases at V and 3 bases at J, with 7 bases between the two ends.

By proportion, this clone is medium-sized. The chain is built from TRBV2 and TRBJ1-5; D is uncertain. With 7 bases removed from V and 5 bases from J, the gap between germline ends came to 12 bases. This CDR3 is built from 13 residues. The germline V gene encodes CDR1 SNHLY and CDR2 FYNNEI. The CDR3 DNA sequence: TGTGCCAGCACCGTCCAGCTTGATCAGCCCCAGCATTTT. Its protein product is CASTVQLDQPQHF.

The chain is built from TRBV30 and TRBJ1-4; D gene ambiguous. The V gene lost 6 bases and the J gene lost 5 bases, with 10 bases spanning the gap. This CDR3 region has 12 residues. The germline V gene has CDR1 GTSNPN and CDR2 SVGIG (reference sequence). The CDR3 spells CACTTANEKLFF. CDR3 nucleotide sequence: TGTGCCTGTACCACAGCGAATGAAAAACTGTTTTTT.

The chain employs TRBV5-5 and TRBJ2-3; no clear D. This CDR3 has 14 amino acids. Germline V gives CDR1 SGHKS, CDR2 YYEKEE (reference sequence). Trimming pared 0 bases from V and 1 base from J, leaving 6 bases between. The DNA for the CDR3 is TGTGCCAGCAGCTTGGCCGCGCGCACAGATACGCAGTATTTT. This gives the protein CASSLAARTDTQYF.

This chain uses TRBV10-1 with TRBJ2-3, with TRBD1 matching over 8 bases. This CDR3 comprises 15 residues. Germline CDR1 reads WNHNN; CDR2 reads SYGVQD (reference sequence). After removal of 3 bases from V and 3 bases from J, the junction contained 5 bases not matched to a gene. The CDR3 coding sequence is TGCGCCAGCAGTGACGGACAGGGCGGAACAGATACGCAGTATTTT. It yields the protein CASSDGQGGTDTQYF.

The rearrangement joins TRBV7-2 to TRBJ1-1, with 8 positions matching TRBD1. Losses at the gene ends were 5 bases for V and 7 bases for J; bases not matched to a gene: 9. The CDR3 totals 14 residues. Germline V gene sequence: CDR1 SGHTA, CDR2 FQGNSA. The CDR3 DNA reads as TGTGCCAGCAGCCGCGGGGGACAGGTCCGTGAAGCTTTCTTT. The encoded protein is CASSRGGQVREAFF.

The sample holds a few counts of this clone. The chain uses TRBV19 and TRBJ2-5; 8 bases agree with TRBD1. CDR1 and CDR2 from the germline V gene are LNHDA and SQIVND (reference sequence). This CDR3 has 17 amino acids. V shed 5 bases and J 6 bases; nucleotides not matched to a gene: 17. Here the CDR3 DNA reads TGTGCCAGTAGTGGGAACTCCGGGACAGGCCCTTTTCAGACCCAGTACTTC. This sequence encodes CASSGNSGTGPFQTQYF.

The chain uses TRBV4-2 and TRBJ2-7; 9 bases align to TRBD2. Losses at the gene ends were 4 bases for V and 7 bases for J; bases not matched to a gene: 11. Per germline, CDR1 LGHNA and CDR2 YNFKEQ. The CDR3 extends over 15 amino acids. CDR3 protein: CASSLPSGIAREQYF. In DNA form, the CDR3 reads TGTGCCAGCAGCCTCCCTAGCGGGATTGCGAGGGAGCAGTACTTC.

This clone was recorded only once. This chain joins TRBV7-8 and TRBJ2-2; weak D call: TRBD1 (6 bases). Trimming shortened V by 2 bases and J by 2 bases, and 12 bases separated the two germline ends. CDR3 size: 16 residues. The germline V gene has CDR1 SGHVS and CDR2 FQNEAQ. The CDR3 bases are TGTGCCAGCAGCTTATTATCAGGGACAAACACCGGGGAGCTGTTTTTT. This translates into CASSLLSGTNTGELFF.

This rearrangement joins TRBV7-9 to TRBJ2-2, with D uncertain. V was pared by 0 bases and J by 3 bases, with 2 bases between. The germline gives CDR1 SEHNR, CDR2 FQNEAQ (reference sequence). The CDR3 runs 13 residues. The CDR3 reads CASSLAYTGELFF. For the CDR3, the DNA is TGTGCCAGCAGCTTAGCTTACACCGGGGAGCTGTTTTTT.